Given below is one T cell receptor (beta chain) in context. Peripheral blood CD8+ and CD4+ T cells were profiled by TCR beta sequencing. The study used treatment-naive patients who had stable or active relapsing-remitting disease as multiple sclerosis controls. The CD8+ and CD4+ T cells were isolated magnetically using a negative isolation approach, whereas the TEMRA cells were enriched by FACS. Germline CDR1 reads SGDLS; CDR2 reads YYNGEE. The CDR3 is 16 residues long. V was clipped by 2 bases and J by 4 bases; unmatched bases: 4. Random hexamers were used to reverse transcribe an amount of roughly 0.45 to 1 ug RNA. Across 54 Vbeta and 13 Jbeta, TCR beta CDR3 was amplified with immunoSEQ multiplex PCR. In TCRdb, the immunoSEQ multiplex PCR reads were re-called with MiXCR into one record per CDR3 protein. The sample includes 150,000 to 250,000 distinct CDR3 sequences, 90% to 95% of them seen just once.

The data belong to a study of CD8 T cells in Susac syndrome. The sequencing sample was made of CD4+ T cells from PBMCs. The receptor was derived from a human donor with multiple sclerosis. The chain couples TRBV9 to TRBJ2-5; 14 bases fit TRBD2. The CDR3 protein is CASSVGTSGSGETQYF. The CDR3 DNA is TGTGCCAGCAGCGTTGGGACTAGCGGGAGCGGAGAGACCCAGTACTTC.